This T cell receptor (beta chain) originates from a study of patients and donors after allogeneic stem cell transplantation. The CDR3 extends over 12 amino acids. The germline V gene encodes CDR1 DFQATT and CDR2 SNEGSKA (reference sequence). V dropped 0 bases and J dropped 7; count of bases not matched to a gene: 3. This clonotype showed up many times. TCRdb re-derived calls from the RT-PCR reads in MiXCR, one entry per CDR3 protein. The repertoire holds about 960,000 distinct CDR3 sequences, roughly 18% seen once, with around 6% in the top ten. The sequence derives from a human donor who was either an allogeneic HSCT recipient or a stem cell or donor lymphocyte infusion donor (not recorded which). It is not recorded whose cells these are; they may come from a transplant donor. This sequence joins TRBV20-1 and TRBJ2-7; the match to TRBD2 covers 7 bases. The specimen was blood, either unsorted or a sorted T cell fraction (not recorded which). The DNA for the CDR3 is TGCAGTGCTAGAGATCTAGCGGATGAGCAGTACTTC. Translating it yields CSARDLADEQYF.